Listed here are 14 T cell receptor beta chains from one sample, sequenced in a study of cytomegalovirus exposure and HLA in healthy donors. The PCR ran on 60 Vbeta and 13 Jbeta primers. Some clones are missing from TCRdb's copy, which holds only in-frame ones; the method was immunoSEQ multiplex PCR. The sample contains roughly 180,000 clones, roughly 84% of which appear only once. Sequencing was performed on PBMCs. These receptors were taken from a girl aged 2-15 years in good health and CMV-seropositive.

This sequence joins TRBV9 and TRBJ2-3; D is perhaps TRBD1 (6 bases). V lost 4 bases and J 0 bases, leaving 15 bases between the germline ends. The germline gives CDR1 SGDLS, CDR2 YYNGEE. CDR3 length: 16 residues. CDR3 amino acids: CASSPTGLYSTDTQYF. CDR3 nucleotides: TGTGCCAGCAGCCCGACAGGCCTTTATAGCACAGATACGCAGTATTTT.

CDR3: CSAQGVKQKNTEAFF. For the CDR3, the DNA is TGCAGCGCACAGGGGGTTAAGCAGAAGAACACTGAAGCTTTCTTT. The chain carries TRBV29-1 and TRBJ1-1; 8 bases line up with TRBD1. The CDR3 loop spans 15 amino acids. The germline gives CDR1 SQVTM, CDR2 ANQGSEA. With V trimmed by 7 bases and J by 1 base, 11 bases remained unmatched.

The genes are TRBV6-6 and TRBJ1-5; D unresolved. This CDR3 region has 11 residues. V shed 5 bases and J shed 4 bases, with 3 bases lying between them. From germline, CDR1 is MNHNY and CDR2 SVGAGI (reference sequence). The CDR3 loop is CASSQNQPQHF. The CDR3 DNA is TGTGCCAGCAGTCAGAATCAGCCCCAGCATTTT.

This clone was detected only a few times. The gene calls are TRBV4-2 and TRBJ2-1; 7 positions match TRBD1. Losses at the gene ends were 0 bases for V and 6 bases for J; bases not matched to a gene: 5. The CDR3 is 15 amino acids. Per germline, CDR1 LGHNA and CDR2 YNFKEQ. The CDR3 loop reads CASSQDRAGGNEQFF. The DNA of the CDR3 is TGTGCCAGCAGCCAAGATCGGGCAGGGGGCAATGAGCAGTTCTTC.

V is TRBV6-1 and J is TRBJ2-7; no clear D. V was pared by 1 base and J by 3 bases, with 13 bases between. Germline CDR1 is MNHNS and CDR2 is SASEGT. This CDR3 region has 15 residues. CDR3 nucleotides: TGTGCCAGCAGTGAAGTGGGTGGGCCCAGCTACGAGCAGTACTTC. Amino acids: CASSEVGGPSYEQYF.

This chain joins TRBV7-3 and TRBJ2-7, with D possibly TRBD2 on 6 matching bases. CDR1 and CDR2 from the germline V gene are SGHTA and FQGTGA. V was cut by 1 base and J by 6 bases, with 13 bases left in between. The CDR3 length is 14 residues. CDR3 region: CASSLNAAGGEQYF. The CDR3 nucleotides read TGTGCCAGCAGCTTAAACGCAGCGGGCGGCGAGCAGTACTTC. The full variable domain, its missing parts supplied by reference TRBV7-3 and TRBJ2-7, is GAGVSQTPSNKVTEKGKYVELRCDPISGHTALYWYRQSLGQGPEFLIYFQGTGAADDSGLPNDRFFAVRPEGSVSTLKIQRTERGDSAVYLCASSLNAAGGEQYFGPGTRLTVT.

For the CDR3, the DNA is TGTGCCAGCAGCTTAAACCGACAGGAGAACACAGATACGCAGTATTTT. It encodes CASSLNRQENTDTQYF. V usage is TRBV7-9 and J usage is TRBJ2-3; TRBD1 is a possible D gene (6 bases). Trimming cost V 2 bases and J 2 bases, with 14 bases left between them. The CDR3 is 16 amino acids. From germline, CDR1 is SEHNR and CDR2 FQNEAQ (reference sequence).

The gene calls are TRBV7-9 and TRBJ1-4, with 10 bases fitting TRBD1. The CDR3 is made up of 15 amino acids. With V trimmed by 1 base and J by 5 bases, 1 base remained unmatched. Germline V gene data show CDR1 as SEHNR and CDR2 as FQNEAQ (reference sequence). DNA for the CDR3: TGTGCCAGCAGCTTAGTGGGACAGGGGAATGAAAAACTGTTTTTT. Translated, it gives CASSLVGQGNEKLFF.

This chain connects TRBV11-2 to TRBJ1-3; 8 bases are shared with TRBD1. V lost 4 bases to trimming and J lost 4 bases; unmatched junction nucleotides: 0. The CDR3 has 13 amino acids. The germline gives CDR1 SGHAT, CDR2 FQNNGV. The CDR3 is CASSWDRGNTIYF. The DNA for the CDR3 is TGTGCCAGCAGCTGGGACAGGGGAAACACCATATATTTT.

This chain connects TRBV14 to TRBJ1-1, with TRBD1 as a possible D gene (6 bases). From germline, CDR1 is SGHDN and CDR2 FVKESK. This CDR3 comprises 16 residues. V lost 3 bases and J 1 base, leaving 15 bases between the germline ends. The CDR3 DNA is TGTGCCAGCAGCCACCCCCCTGGACAGCAGAACACTGAAGCTTTCTTT. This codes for CASSHPPGQQNTEAFF.

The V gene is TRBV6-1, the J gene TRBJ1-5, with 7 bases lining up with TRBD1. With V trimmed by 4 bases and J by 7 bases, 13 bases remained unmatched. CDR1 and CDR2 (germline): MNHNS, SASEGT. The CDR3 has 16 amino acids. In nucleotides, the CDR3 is TGTGCCAGCAGTGCGAAACTACAGGGGAAGAGGCAGCCCCAGCATTTT. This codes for CASSAKLQGKRQPQHF.

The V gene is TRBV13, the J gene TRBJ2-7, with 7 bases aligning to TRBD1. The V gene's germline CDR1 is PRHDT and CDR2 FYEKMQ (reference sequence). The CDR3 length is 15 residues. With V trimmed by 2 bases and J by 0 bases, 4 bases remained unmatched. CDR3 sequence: CASSLSRDSSYEQYF. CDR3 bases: TGTGCCAGCAGCTTAAGCCGGGACAGCTCCTACGAGCAGTACTTC.

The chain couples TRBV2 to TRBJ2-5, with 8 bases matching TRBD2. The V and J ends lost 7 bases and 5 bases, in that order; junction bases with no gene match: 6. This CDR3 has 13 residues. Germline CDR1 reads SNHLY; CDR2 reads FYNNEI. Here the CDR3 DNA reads TGTGCCAGCACCCGATTAGCGGGGGAGACCCAGTACTTC. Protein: CASTRLAGETQYF. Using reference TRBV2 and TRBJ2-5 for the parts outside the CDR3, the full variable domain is EPEVTQTPSHQVTQMGQEVILRCVPISNHLYFYWYRQILGQKVEFLVSFYNNEISEKSEIFDDQFSVERPDGSNFTLKIRSTKLEDSAMYFCASTRLAGETQYFGPGTRLLVL.

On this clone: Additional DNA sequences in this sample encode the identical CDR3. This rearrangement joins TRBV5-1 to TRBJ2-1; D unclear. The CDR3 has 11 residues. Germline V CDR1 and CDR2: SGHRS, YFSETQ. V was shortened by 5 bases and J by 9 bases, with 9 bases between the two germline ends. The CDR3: CASSSSTEQFF. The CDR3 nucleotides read TGCGCCAGCAGTTCGAGTACTGAGCAGTTCTTC.